Here is one TCR beta chain with its context. In the study's own analysis: Amplified reference gene primers provided the basis for estimating nucleated cell counts. TCRdb keeps only in-frame clones here, not all; method: immunoSEQ multiplex PCR. From that table come the V and J calls and clone size; the DNA was used to work out D and trimming. This repertoire shows tens of thousands of clones, more than 75% found once; its top ten account for roughly 1.2%. The sample comes from a study of blood T cell repertoires in COVID-19. Across the study: Donors in the United States, Italy and Spain gave samples during acute or convalescent COVID-19. Nucleic acid was either cDNA or gDNA, and it came from T cells, B-cell-depleted T cells, or PBMCs.

This CDR3 region has 12 residues. Germline V CDR1 and CDR2: SQVTM, ANQGSEA. The V gene lost 5 bases and the J gene lost 0 bases, with 5 bases spanning the gap. Specimen: peripheral blood. The TCR comes from a woman in her fifties or sixties with acute or convalescent COVID-19. This chain joins TRBV29-1 and TRBJ1-5; D unclear. CDR3 sequence (DNA): TGCAGCGTTCAGGATAGCAATCAGCCCCAGCATTTT. Residues: CSVQDSNQPQHF.